The rows below give T cell receptor beta chains drawn from one sample of a study of control samples from healthy donors and cancer patients. Some clones are missing from TCRdb's copy, which holds only in-frame ones; the method was immunoSEQ multiplex PCR. Of over 85,000 clones in the sample, just over 90% were seen once. The specimen was blood. The receptors come from a woman aged 25 to 39 in good health. CDR3s include the opening cysteine and the closing phenylalanine or tryptophan. The order of the fields is D gene, J gene, V gene, CDR3 protein, CDR3 DNA. D genes are given only for firm matches.

d_gene: TRBD1; j_gene: TRBJ1-1; v_gene: TRBV13; CDR3aa: CASRLVRQGAYSEAFF; CDR3nt: TGTGCCAGCAGATTAGTTCGTCAGGGGGCGTACTCTGAAGCTTTCTTT
d_gene: -; j_gene: TRBJ1-2; v_gene: TRBV5-6; CDR3aa: CASSSDTIGYTF; CDR3nt: TGTGCCAGCAGCTCTGACACGATTGGCTACACCTTC
d_gene: -; j_gene: TRBJ1-1; v_gene: TRBV7-9; CDR3aa: CASSLAGLGGTEAFF; CDR3nt: TGTGCCAGCAGCTTAGCAGGGCTCGGAGGGACTGAAGCTTTCTTT
d_gene: -; j_gene: TRBJ1-1; v_gene: TRBV29-1; CDR3aa: CSVVGNTEAFF; CDR3nt: TGCAGCGTTGTAGGGAACACTGAAGCTTTCTTT
d_gene: -; j_gene: TRBJ2-7; v_gene: TRBV28; CDR3aa: CASSLYWSAGLSSYEQYF; CDR3nt: TGTGCCAGCAGTTTATATTGGTCTGCAGGACTGAGCTCCTACGAGCAGTACTTC
d_gene: -; j_gene: TRBJ1-3; v_gene: TRBV11-3; CDR3aa: CASSLFQGWDTIYF; CDR3nt: TGTGCCAGCAGCTTATTTCAGGGATGGGACACCATATATTTT
d_gene: -; j_gene: TRBJ1-1; v_gene: TRBV7-9; CDR3aa: CASSLVGPNTEAFF; CDR3nt: TGTGCCAGCAGCTTAGTAGGTCCGAACACTGAAGCTTTCTTT
d_gene: -; j_gene: TRBJ1-4; v_gene: TRBV6-1; CDR3aa: CASSERPQGTTNEKLFF; CDR3nt: TGTGCCAGCAGTGAACGCCCTCAGGGTACCACTAATGAAAAACTGTTTTTT
d_gene: -; j_gene: TRBJ1-1; v_gene: TRBV15; CDR3aa: CATRGGESLSAFF; CDR3nt: TGTGCCACCAGAGGGGGGGAGTCCCTCTCGGCTTTCTTT
d_gene: TRBD2; j_gene: TRBJ2-2; v_gene: TRBV6-5; CDR3aa: CASHHAGGNTGELFF; CDR3nt: TGTGCCAGCCATCACGCGGGAGGGAACACCGGGGAGCTGTTTTTT
d_gene: -; j_gene: TRBJ1-4; v_gene: TRBV2; CDR3aa: CASTRTDQSTNEKLFF; CDR3nt: TGTGCCAGCACTAGAACGGACCAAAGCACTAATGAAAAACTGTTTTTT
d_gene: -; j_gene: TRBJ1-1; v_gene: TRBV10-3; CDR3aa: CAISESGPGMNTEAFF; CDR3nt: TGTGCCATCAGTGAGTCAGGCCCAGGGATGAACACTGAAGCTTTCTTT
d_gene: -; j_gene: TRBJ1-2; v_gene: TRBV28; CDR3aa: CASSFIPGWPNYGYTF; CDR3nt: TGTGCCAGCAGTTTCATTCCGGGCTGGCCTAACTATGGCTACACCTTC